This passage covers 32 T cell receptor beta chains from one sample sequenced in a study of OX40 agonist ivuxolimab in advanced cancers. The assay was immunoSEQ multiplex PCR, and TCRdb's table has in-frame clones only and misses some. In the table there are under 55,000 clones, over 80% of which are singletons. Sequenced here: CD4+ or CD8+ T cells sorted from blood, sampled in a trial of the OX40 agonist ivuxolimab. Source of these receptors: an adult with an advanced solid tumor such as melanoma, head and neck, liver or kidney cancer.

V and J are TRBV27 and TRBJ1-5; TRBD1 matches at 9 bases. Germline V gene lookup returns CDR1 MNHEY and CDR2 SMNVEV (reference sequence). J gave up 7 bases and V 5 bases, and 3 bases lay outside the gene matches. The CDR3 runs 13 residues. CDR3: CASSPGQGQPQHF. The DNA of the CDR3 is TGTGCCAGCAGTCCAGGACAGGGGCAGCCCCAGCATTTT.

The CDR3 DNA is TGTGCCAGCTCACCACCCTCACAGGGAGGCTACGAGCAGTACTTC. It is translated as CASSPPSQGGYEQYF. The V call is TRBV18, the J call TRBJ2-7; the D call may be TRBD1 or TRBD2 (6 bases each). The germline V and J ends were trimmed by 0 bases and 3 bases, with 12 bases remaining between them. The germline gives CDR1 KGHSH, CDR2 LQKENI. This CDR3 region has 15 residues. The full variable domain, its missing parts supplied by reference TRBV18 and TRBJ2-7, is NAGVMQNPRHLVRRRGQEARLRCSPMKGHSHVYWYRQLPEEGLKFMVYLQKENIIDESGMPKERFSAEFPKEGPSILRIQQVVRGDSAAYFCASSPPSQGGYEQYFGPGTRLTVT.

The V gene is TRBV9, the J gene TRBJ2-7, with unresolved D. This CDR3 has 14 residues. Trimming left V 0 bases short and J 0 bases short, with 7 bases between. Germline V lookup: CDR1 SGDLS, CDR2 YYNGEE. The CDR3 DNA is TGTGCCAGCAGCGTAGGATCGCTCTCCTACGAGCAGTACTTC. Protein: CASSVGSLSYEQYF.

The genes are TRBV30 and TRBJ1-2, with D perhaps matching TRBD1 (6 bases). Trimming took 7 bases from V and 8 from J, leaving 23 bases between them. Germline loops: CDR1 GTSNPN, CDR2 SVGIG (reference sequence). The CDR3 sequence is 14 residues long. CDR3 sequence (DNA): TGTGCCTCGCTAATCCGGGACACTAATAGCGGCTACACCTTC. This gives the protein CASLIRDTNSGYTF.

The rearrangement links TRBV6-1 to TRBJ2-1; D is unresolved. Looked up from germline, CDR1 is MNHNS and CDR2 is SASEGT. This CDR3 region has 14 residues. Trimming removed 3 bases at V and 3 bases at J, with 9 bases between. CDR3 region: CASSDIGLYNEQFF. CDR3 coding DNA: TGTGCCAGCAGTGATATTGGCCTCTACAATGAGCAGTTCTTC.

The chain combines TRBV18 with TRBJ2-1; no clear D. This CDR3 contains 12 residues. Per the germline V gene, CDR1 is KGHSH and CDR2 is LQKENI. V lost 3 bases to trimming and J lost 9 bases, with 9 bases between them. DNA for the CDR3: TGTGCCAGCTCACCCGCGGCAGGTGAGCAGTTCTTC. It encodes CASSPAAGEQFF.

This chain joins TRBV7-6 and TRBJ1-3; D perhaps matches TRBD1 (6 bases). Looked up from germline, CDR1 is SGHVS and CDR2 is FNYEAQ. The CDR3 covers 14 residues. Between the trimmed V and J ends, which lost 5 bases and 3 bases, there was a span of 11 bases. CDR3 sequence: CASSPGQSGNTIYF. DNA for the CDR3: TGTGCCAGCAGCCCCGGACAGAGTGGAAACACCATATATTTT.

The chain recombines TRBV4-2 with TRBJ1-5; D ambiguous. Trimming shortened V by 2 bases and J by 7 bases, and 15 bases separated the two germline ends. The CDR3 spans 15 residues. Germline CDR1 and CDR2: LGHNA and YNFKEQ. The CDR3 coding sequence is TGTGCCAGCAGCCAAAATGAAGGGATGGGCCAGCCCCAGCATTTT. Amino acids: CASSQNEGMGQPQHF.

The CDR3 sequence is CASSLGATVGHEQYF. The DNA of the CDR3 is TGTGCCAGCAGTCTTGGGGCCACGGTGGGCCACGAGCAGTACTTC. The rearrangement links TRBV28 to TRBJ2-7; weak D call: TRBD1 (5 bases). Germline V CDR1 and CDR2: MDHEN, SYDVKM. V lost 5 bases and J lost 5, with 19 bases in between. The CDR3 totals 15 residues.

The J gene is TRBJ2-2, the V gene TRBV10-3, with D possibly matching TRBD2 (5 bases). Germline-derived CDR1 and CDR2 are ENHRY and SYGVKD. V was trimmed by 3 bases and J by 1 base, leaving 12 bases between them. This CDR3 has 16 amino acids. The CDR3 region is CAISDLQDLNTGELFF. CDR3 nucleotide sequence: TGTGCCATCAGTGATCTCCAGGACTTGAACACCGGGGAGCTGTTTTTT.

V is TRBV4-1 and J is TRBJ2-3, with 7 bases lining up with TRBD2. The junction had 12 bases not matched to a gene; V was cut back by 4 bases and J by 8 bases. The V gene's germline CDR1 is MGHRA and CDR2 YSYEKL. There are 15 residues in the CDR3. The CDR3 reads CASSPSWGGGRTQYF. The CDR3 DNA reads as TGCGCCAGCAGCCCATCCTGGGGCGGGGGACGTACGCAGTATTTT.

This chain connects TRBV9 to TRBJ1-5; D may be TRBD1 (5 bases). The germline CDR1 and CDR2 sequences are SGDLS and YYNGEE. V lost 0 bases and J 6 bases, leaving 10 bases between the germline ends. This CDR3 has 14 residues. CDR3 coding DNA: TGTGCCAGCAGCGTAGGCCCAGGGAGTCAGCCCCAGCATTTT. Its translation is CASSVGPGSQPQHF.

V and J are TRBV7-6 and TRBJ2-3; D gene unclear. This CDR3 region has 11 residues. The germline V and J ends were trimmed by 0 bases and 5 bases, with 0 bases remaining between them. The V gene's germline CDR1 is SGHVS and CDR2 FNYEAQ. CDR3 sequence reads: CASSLADTQYF. For the CDR3, the DNA is TGTGCCAGCAGCTTAGCAGATACGCAGTATTTT.

The J gene is TRBJ2-3, the V gene TRBV7-3; the D is unclear. The germline gives CDR1 SGHTA, CDR2 FQGTGA. The CDR3 totals 13 residues. V was trimmed by 5 bases and J by 6 bases, leaving 12 bases between them. The CDR3 region has the DNA TGTGCCAGCAGCGCTCTCCGGGCCGATACGCAGTATTTT. It codes for CASSALRADTQYF.

This clone was observed once. The chain recombines TRBV13 with TRBJ1-2; 10 bases fit TRBD1. The junction had 10 bases not matched to a gene; V was cut back by 10 bases and J by 2 bases. The CDR3 extends over 15 amino acids. Germline values: CDR1 PRHDT, CDR2 FYEKMQ (reference sequence). CDR3 DNA sequence: TGTGCCAATTTTGACAGGGGGCGCATGAACTATGGCTACACCTTC. Amino acid sequence: CANFDRGRMNYGYTF.

This rearrangement joins TRBV30 to TRBJ1-5; D is possibly TRBD1 (5 bases). Trimming pared 2 bases from V and 4 bases from J, leaving 15 bases between. Germline V lookup: CDR1 GTSNPN, CDR2 SVGIG (reference sequence). CDR3 length equals 15 residues. CDR3 region: CAWSLKGLSNQPQHF. The DNA for the CDR3 is TGTGCCTGGAGTCTTAAGGGGCTTTCAAATCAGCCCCAGCATTTT.

The chain is built from TRBV6-6 and TRBJ2-2; the D is unclear. Germline V gives CDR1 MNHNY, CDR2 SVGAGI (reference sequence). V lost 6 bases and J lost 0, with 8 bases in between. CDR3 length equals 14 residues. The CDR3 DNA is TGTGCCAGCAGCCAGAACGCGAACACCGGGGAGCTGTTTTTT. Residues: CASSQNANTGELFF.

The chain combines TRBV6-6 with TRBJ2-2; D is ambiguous. The CDR3 totals 13 residues. The germline gives CDR1 MNHNY, CDR2 SVGAGI (reference sequence). The V and J ends lost 0 bases and 6 bases respectively, with 5 bases between them. The CDR3 is CASSYSSSGELFF. For the CDR3, the DNA is TGTGCCAGCAGTTACTCCTCTTCCGGGGAGCTGTTTTTT.

This sequence joins TRBV7-8 and TRBJ1-1, with D uncertain. Germline values: CDR1 SGHVS, CDR2 FQNEAQ. The CDR3 runs to 17 residues. V gave up 1 base and J gave up 0 bases, with 15 bases separating them. The CDR3 sequence: CASSLGRLAFVNTEAFF. For the CDR3, the DNA is TGTGCCAGCAGCTTAGGTCGACTTGCCTTTGTGAACACTGAAGCTTTCTTT.

The DNA for the CDR3 is TGTGCCAGCAGACGGACGGGGTCCCACGAGCAGTACTTC. It specifies CASRRTGSHEQYF. The chain carries TRBV5-5 and TRBJ2-7, with a tentative D call TRBD2 (5 bases). V was trimmed by 5 bases and J by 5 bases, leaving 14 bases between them. The CDR3 loop spans 13 amino acids. Germline V CDR1 and CDR2: SGHKS, YYEKEE (reference sequence).

In the case of this clone: The same CDR3 is also encoded by other DNA sequences in this sample. This chain links TRBV5-5 with TRBJ2-1; 8 bases line up with TRBD2. CDR1 and CDR2 from the germline V gene are SGHKS and YYEKEE (reference sequence). The CDR3 is 15 amino acids. Trimming took 2 bases from V and 2 from J; bases not matched to a gene: 3. Here the CDR3 reads CASSLTGGPYNEQFF. The CDR3 coding sequence is TGTGCCAGCAGCTTAACGGGGGGGCCCTACAATGAGCAGTTCTTC. Combining the CDR3 with reference TRBV5-5 and TRBJ2-1 gives the whole variable domain DAGVTQSPTHLIKTRGQQVTLRCSPISGHKSVSWYQQVLGQGPQFIFQYYEKEERGRGNFPDRFSARQFPNYSSELNVNALLLGDSALYLCASSLTGGPYNEQFFGPGTRLTVL.

The chain recombines TRBV6-4 with TRBJ2-5; D call uncertain. The germline V and J ends were trimmed by 6 bases and 1 base, with 18 bases remaining between them. The CDR3 has 16 residues. Germline values: CDR1 MRHNA, CDR2 SNTAGT. The CDR3 DNA reads TGTGCCAGCAGCCCAGAAACATGGGCCCCCCAAGAGACCCAGTACTTC. Its translation: CASSPETWAPQETQYF.

The rearrangement uses TRBV4-1 and TRBJ2-3; perhaps TRBD2 as D (6 bases). The CDR3 extends over 15 amino acids. Trimming took 0 bases from V and 1 from J, leaving 8 bases between them. Germline loops: CDR1 MGHRA, CDR2 YSYEKL. CDR3 nucleotides: TGCGCCAGCAGCCAAGAGGAGGGCGGCACAGATACGCAGTATTTT. Amino acid sequence: CASSQEEGGTDTQYF.

The CDR3, as DNA: TGTGCCAGCAGTTTAGTCGGGGCAGGGGCCAACGTCCTGACTTTC. Its translation: CASSLVGAGANVLTF. The chain joins TRBV28 to TRBJ2-6, with D tentatively TRBD1 or TRBD2 (5 bases each). The V end was cut by 2 bases, the J end by 4 bases, with 9 bases between. Germline V gene lookup returns CDR1 MDHEN and CDR2 SYDVKM. The CDR3 has 15 amino acids.

This sequence joins TRBV7-2 and TRBJ1-2; 10 positions match TRBD1. Germline CDR1 SGHTA, CDR2 FQGNSA. With V trimmed by 5 bases and J by 4 bases, 7 bases remained unmatched. This CDR3 comprises 15 residues. CDR3 sequence reads: CASSPRDRGFYGYTF. DNA of the CDR3: TGTGCCAGCAGCCCCCGGGACAGGGGTTTCTATGGCTACACCTTC.

CDR3 protein: CASSLDRYNEQFF. The CDR3 DNA reads as TGTGCCAGCAGCCTGGACCGTTACAATGAGCAGTTCTTC. This rearrangement joins TRBV7-8 to TRBJ2-1; D not resolved. CDR1 and CDR2 (germline): SGHVS, FQNEAQ. With 5 bases removed from V and 4 bases from J, the gap between germline ends came to 9 bases. This CDR3 is built from 13 residues.

V and J are TRBV9 and TRBJ1-1; D is unresolved. The CDR3 totals 14 residues. Between the trimmed V and J ends, which lost 3 bases and 0 bases, there was a span of 9 bases. Germline V CDR1 and CDR2: SGDLS, YYNGEE. DNA of the CDR3: TGTGCCAGCAGCGCCACCGCCCTGAACACTGAAGCTTTCTTT. Its protein is CASSATALNTEAFF.

The chain combines TRBV18 with TRBJ2-7, with unresolved D. Germline CDR1 and CDR2: KGHSH and LQKENI. The CDR3 runs to 14 residues. V was shortened by 0 bases and J by 5 bases, with 11 bases between the two germline ends. CDR3 nucleotides: TGTGCCAGCTCACCACCGGGAATTCGACACGAGCAGTACTTC. Protein product: CASSPPGIRHEQYF.

This clone was seen just once. The chain recombines TRBV7-9 with TRBJ2-7; 13 bases fit TRBD2. CDR3 size: 15 residues. Germline V lookup: CDR1 SEHNR, CDR2 FQNEAQ (reference sequence). In DNA, the CDR3 is TGTGCCAGCAGCAGCTCCACTAGCGGGGGGGCCCGGAAGGACGTC. This sequence encodes CASSSSTSGGARKDV.

This chain uses TRBV5-1 with TRBJ1-1; possibly TRBD1 for D (5 bases). The CDR3 totals 14 residues. Trimming removed 0 bases from V and 4 bases from J, with 10 bases in between. Germline CDR1 SGHRS, CDR2 YFSETQ. The CDR3 DNA is TGCGCCAGCAGCTTGGTGGGGGTTGGCACTGAAGCTTTCTTT. Protein product: CASSLVGVGTEAFF.

This chain joins TRBV5-1 and TRBJ2-7; 7 bases are a match to TRBD1. CDR3 length: 15 residues. In germline, CDR1 is SGHRS, CDR2 YFSETQ. J lost 2 bases, V lost 0 bases, and 5 bases had no gene match. For the CDR3, the DNA is TGCGCCAGCAGCTTGGAGGGCAGGGGGACCTACGAGCAGTACTTC. Translated: CASSLEGRGTYEQYF.

This chain links TRBV27 with TRBJ2-5, with D perhaps TRBD2 (6 bases). The CDR3 consists of 15 residues. The germline CDR1 and CDR2 sequences are MNHEY and SMNVEV (reference sequence). V was shortened by 4 bases and J by 1 base, with 13 bases between the two germline ends. The CDR3 loop reads CASSSLGSGQETQYF. DNA of the CDR3: TGTGCCAGCAGTTCCCTGGGTAGCGGCCAAGAGACCCAGTACTTC.